This T cell receptor beta chain originates from a study of T cells after yellow fever vaccination. The study, taken as a whole, reports: CD4 and CD8 compartments shared a small share of clonotypes, likely from convergent recombination. At around 96% for CD4 and 88% for CD8, most primary-vaccination clones showed up again after the booster. The secondary response peaked faster, at day 5 versus 15, but was weaker. Contaminants from the bulk population, in the form of abundant clonotypes, could be found in FACS-sorted repertoires.

TCRdb processed the 5' RACE reads anew with MiXCR; each CDR3 protein has one entry. The sample yields fewer than 85,000 distinct CDR3 sequences, approximately 7.5% seen once. Many counts were recorded for this clonotype. Its antigen remains unidentified. The V gene lost 8 bases and the J gene lost 4 bases, with 11 bases spanning the gap. Germline V gives CDR1 MNHEY, CDR2 SMNVEV (reference sequence). The CDR3 loop spans 12 amino acids. V is TRBV27 and J is TRBJ1-2; D remains ambiguous. The sample here was CD8+ T cells sorted from PBMCs, taken on the day of the yellow fever booster vaccination. The receptor's source is a man aged 25-40 years who received the YFV17D yellow fever vaccine. The CDR3 here is CASRTSSYGYTF. The CDR3 DNA follows: TGTGCCAGCCGAACTTCTAGCTATGGCTACACCTTC.